The rows below give T cell receptor beta chains drawn from one sample of a study of blood T cell repertoires in COVID-19. Sequenced by immunoSEQ multiplex PCR; TCRdb stores in-frame clones only, minus some. The sample consists of about 140,000 clones, around 84% of them appearing once. The sequencing sample was made of peripheral blood. Receptor source: a woman between 55 and 75 years old with acute or convalescent COVID-19. Each CDR3 is given with its conserved first and last residue. The D gene is left open where the match is weak.

TRBV5-1	TRBJ2-7	TRBD1	CASSRTLQGVGTYEQYF	TGCGCCAGCAGCAGGACCCTACAGGGGGTAGGGACCTACGAGCAGTACTTC
TRBV5-1	TRBJ1-1	NA	CASSLRIANTEAFF	TGCGCCAGCAGCTTACGGATAGCGAACACTGAAGCTTTCTTT
TRBV24-1	TRBJ2-5	NA	CATRQGFQETQYF	TGTGCCACCAGACAGGGATTCCAAGAGACCCAGTACTTC
TRBV6-5	TRBJ2-3	NA	CASRPDSSPGTQYF	TGTGCCAGCCGTCCCGACTCCAGCCCTGGTACGCAGTATTTT
TRBV6-6	TRBJ1-1	TRBD1	CASNPRTGREAFF	TGTGCCAGCAACCCCCGGACAGGTCGTGAAGCTTTCTTT
TRBV5-6	TRBJ2-5	TRBD2	CASSDRLAGGLNQETQYF	TGTGCCAGCAGCGACCGACTAGCGGGGGGGCTTAATCAAGAGACCCAGTACTTC
TRBV7-2	TRBJ2-4	NA	CASSPDAGRNIQYF	TGTGCCAGCAGCCCCGATGCTGGGAGGAACATTCAGTACTTC
TRBV30	TRBJ1-2	TRBD1	CAWSVWQGVGYTF	TGTGCCTGGAGTGTCTGGCAGGGGGTTGGCTACACCTTC
TRBV19	TRBJ2-3	TRBD1	CASSNPDRAETGDTQYF	TGTGCCAGTAGTAACCCGGACAGGGCGGAGACTGGAGATACGCAGTATTTT
TRBV5-1	TRBJ2-1	TRBD2	CASSWRDYNNEQFF	TGCGCCAGCAGCTGGCGGGACTACAACAATGAGCAGTTCTTC
TRBV28	TRBJ2-1	NA	CASLGVPAGSYNEQFF	TGTGCCAGTCTTGGCGTCCCCGCAGGCTCCTACAATGAGCAGTTCTTC
TRBV28	TRBJ1-5	NA	CASSISGPGDQPQHF	TGTGCCAGCAGTATTTCAGGGCCGGGGGATCAGCCCCAGCATTTT
TRBV24-1	TRBJ1-2	NA	CATSDLAREYGYTF	TGTGCCACCAGTGATTTGGCCAGGGAATATGGCTACACCTTC
TRBV4-1	TRBJ1-2	NA	CASSQDHRVNYGYTF	TGCGCCAGCAGCCAAGATCACAGGGTTAACTATGGCTACACCTTC